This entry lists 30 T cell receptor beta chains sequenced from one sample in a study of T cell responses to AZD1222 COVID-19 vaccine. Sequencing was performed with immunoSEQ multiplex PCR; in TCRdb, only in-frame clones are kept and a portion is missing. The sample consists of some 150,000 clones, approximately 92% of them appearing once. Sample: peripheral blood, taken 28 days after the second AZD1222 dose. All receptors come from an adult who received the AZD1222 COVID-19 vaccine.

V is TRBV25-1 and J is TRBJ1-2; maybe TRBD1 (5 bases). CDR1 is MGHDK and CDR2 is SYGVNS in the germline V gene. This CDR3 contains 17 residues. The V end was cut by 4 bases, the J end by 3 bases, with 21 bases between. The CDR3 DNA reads TGTGCCAGCAGTGGACCGGGCCCAGCTAGGGGCTACTATGGCTACACCTTC. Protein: CASSGPGPARGYYGYTF.

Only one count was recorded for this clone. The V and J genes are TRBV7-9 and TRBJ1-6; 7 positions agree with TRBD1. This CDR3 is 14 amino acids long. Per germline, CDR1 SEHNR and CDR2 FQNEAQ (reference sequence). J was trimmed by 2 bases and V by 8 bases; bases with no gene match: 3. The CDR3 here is CASGTETYNSPLHF. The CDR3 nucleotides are TGTGCCAGCGGGACAGAAACCTATAATTCACCCCTCCACTTT.

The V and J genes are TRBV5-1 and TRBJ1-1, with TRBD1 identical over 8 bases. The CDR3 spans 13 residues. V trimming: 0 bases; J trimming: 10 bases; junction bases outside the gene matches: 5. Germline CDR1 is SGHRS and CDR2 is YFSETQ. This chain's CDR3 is CASSLEPDRGAFF. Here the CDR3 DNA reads TGCGCCAGCAGCTTGGAACCCGACAGGGGAGCTTTCTTT.

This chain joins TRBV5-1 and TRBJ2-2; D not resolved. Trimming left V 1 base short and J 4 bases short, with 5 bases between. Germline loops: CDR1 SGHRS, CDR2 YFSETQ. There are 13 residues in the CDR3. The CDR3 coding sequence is TGCGCCAGCAGCTTGTCGGTCACCGGGGAGCTGTTTTTT. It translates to CASSLSVTGELFF.

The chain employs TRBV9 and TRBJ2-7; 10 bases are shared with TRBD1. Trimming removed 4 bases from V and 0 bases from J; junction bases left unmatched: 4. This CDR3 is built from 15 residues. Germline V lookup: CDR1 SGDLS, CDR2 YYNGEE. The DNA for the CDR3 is TGTGCCAGCAGCCCTCGGACAGGGGGCTCCTACGAGCAGTACTTC. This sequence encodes CASSPRTGGSYEQYF.

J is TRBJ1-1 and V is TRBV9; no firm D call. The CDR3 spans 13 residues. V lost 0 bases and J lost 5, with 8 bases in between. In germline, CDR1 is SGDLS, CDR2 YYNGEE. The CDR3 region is CASSVGGRTEAFF. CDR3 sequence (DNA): TGTGCCAGCAGCGTAGGCGGGAGGACTGAAGCTTTCTTT.

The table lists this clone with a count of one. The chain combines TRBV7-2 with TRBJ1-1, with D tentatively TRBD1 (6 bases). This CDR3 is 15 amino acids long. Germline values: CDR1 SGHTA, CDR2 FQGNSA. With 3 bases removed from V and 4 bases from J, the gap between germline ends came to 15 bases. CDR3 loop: CASSFPRGMGTEAFF. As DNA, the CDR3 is TGTGCCAGCAGCTTCCCGAGGGGGATGGGCACTGAAGCTTTCTTT.

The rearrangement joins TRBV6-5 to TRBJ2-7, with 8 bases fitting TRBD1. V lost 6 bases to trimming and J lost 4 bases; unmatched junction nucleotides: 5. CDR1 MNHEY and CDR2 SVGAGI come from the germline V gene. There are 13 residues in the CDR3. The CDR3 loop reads CASSSRGLYEQYF. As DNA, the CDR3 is TGTGCCAGCAGCTCCAGGGGGCTGTACGAGCAGTACTTC.

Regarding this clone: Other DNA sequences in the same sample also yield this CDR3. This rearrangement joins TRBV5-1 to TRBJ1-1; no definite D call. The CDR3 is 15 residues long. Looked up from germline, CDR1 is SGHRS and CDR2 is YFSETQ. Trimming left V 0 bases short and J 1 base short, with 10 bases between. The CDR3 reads CASSLERIPNTEAFF. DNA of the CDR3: TGCGCCAGCAGCTTGGAGCGAATCCCGAACACTGAAGCTTTCTTT.

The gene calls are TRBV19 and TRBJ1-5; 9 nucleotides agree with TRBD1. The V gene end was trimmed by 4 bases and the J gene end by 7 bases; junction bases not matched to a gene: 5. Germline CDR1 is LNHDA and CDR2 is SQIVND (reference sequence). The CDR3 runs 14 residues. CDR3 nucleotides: TGTGCCAGTAGTACGGGACAGGGTGGACAGCCCCAGCATTTT. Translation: CASSTGQGGQPQHF.

CDR3 region: CASSPGPGGYTF. The CDR3 nucleotides read TGCGCCAGCAGCCCAGGACCAGGGGGCTACACCTTC. V and J are TRBV5-1 and TRBJ1-2; D perhaps matches TRBD1 (5 bases). V lost 4 bases and J lost 8, with 12 bases in between. CDR1 and CDR2 from the germline V gene are SGHRS and YFSETQ. The CDR3 contains 12 residues.

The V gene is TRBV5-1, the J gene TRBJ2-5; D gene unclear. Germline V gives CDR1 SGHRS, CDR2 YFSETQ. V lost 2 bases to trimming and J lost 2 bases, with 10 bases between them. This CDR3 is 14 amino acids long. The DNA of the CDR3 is TGCGCCAGCAGCTTAGGTAGTGGACAAGAGACCCAGTACTTC. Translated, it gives CASSLGSGQETQYF.

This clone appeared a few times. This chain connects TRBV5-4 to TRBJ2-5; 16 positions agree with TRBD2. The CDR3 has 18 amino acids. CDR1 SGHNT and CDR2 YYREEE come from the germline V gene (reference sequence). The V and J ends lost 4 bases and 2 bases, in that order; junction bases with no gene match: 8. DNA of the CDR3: TGTGCCAGCAGCCGAGGGACTAGCGGGAGGGGGGGGCAAGAGACCCAGTACTTC. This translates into CASSRGTSGRGGQETQYF.

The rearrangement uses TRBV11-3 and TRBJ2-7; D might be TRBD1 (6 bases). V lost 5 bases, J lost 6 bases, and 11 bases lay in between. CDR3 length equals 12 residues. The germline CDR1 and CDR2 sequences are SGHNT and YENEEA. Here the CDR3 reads CASSRDTSEQYF. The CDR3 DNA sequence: TGTGCCAGCAGCCGGGACACCTCCGAGCAGTACTTC.

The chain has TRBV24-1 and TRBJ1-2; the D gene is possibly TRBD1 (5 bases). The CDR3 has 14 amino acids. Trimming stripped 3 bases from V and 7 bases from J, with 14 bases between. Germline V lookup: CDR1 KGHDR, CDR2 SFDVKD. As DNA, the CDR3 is TGTGCCACCAGTGATGCCGGGCCTGGGGGTGGCTACACCTTC. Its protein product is CATSDAGPGGGYTF.

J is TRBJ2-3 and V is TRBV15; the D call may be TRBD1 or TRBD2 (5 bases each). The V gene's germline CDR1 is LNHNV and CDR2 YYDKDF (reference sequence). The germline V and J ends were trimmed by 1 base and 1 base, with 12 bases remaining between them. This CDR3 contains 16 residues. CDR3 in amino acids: CATSRVRGRGTDTQYF. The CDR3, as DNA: TGTGCCACCAGCAGAGTGAGGGGTAGGGGCACAGATACGCAGTATTTT.

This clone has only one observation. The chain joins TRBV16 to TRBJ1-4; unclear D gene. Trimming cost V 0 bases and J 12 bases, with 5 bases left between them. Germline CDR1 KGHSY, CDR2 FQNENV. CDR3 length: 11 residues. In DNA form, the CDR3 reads TGTGCCAGCAGCCAATCTCGTGAACTGTTTTTT. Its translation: CASSQSRELFF.

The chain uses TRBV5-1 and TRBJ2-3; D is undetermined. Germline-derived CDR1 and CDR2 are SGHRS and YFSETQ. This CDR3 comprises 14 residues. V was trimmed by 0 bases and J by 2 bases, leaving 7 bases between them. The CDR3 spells CASSLVGTTDTQYF. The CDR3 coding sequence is TGCGCCAGCAGCTTGGTCGGCACCACAGATACGCAGTATTTT.

CDR3 nucleotide sequence: TGTGCCAGCAGTTACCCCGGGGTGCTTACTGAAGCTTTCTTT. Protein: CASSYPGVLTEAFF. The V and J genes are TRBV6-5 and TRBJ1-1; D is unclear. The CDR3 is 14 residues long. Looked up from germline, CDR1 is MNHEY and CDR2 is SVGAGI. Deletions cut 2 bases from V and 5 bases from J, with 12 bases between.

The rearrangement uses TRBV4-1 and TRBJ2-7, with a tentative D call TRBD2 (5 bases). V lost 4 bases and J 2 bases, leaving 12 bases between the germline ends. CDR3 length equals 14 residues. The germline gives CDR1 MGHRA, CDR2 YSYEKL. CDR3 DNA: TGCGCCAGCAGCCTCCTAGGAGGTACCTACGAGCAGTACTTC. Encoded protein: CASSLLGGTYEQYF.

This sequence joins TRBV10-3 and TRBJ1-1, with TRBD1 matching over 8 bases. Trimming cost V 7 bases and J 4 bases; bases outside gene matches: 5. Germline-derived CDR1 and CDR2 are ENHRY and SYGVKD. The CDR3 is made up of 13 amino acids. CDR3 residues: CAITATGATEAFF. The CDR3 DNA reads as TGTGCCATCACCGCGACAGGGGCCACTGAAGCTTTCTTT.

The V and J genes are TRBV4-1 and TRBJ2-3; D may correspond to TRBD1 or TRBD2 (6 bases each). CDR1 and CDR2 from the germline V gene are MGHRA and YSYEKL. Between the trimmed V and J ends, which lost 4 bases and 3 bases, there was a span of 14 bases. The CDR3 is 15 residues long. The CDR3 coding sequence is TGCGCCAGCAGCCCCACCACAGGGAGGACAGATACGCAGTATTTT. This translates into CASSPTTGRTDTQYF.

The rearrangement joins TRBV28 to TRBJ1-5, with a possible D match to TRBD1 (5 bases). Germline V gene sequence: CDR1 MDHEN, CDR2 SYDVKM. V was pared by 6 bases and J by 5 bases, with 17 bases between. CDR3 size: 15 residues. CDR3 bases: TGTGCCAGCAGCCGGGACCGCGACCGAGATCAGCCCCAGCATTTT. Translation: CASSRDRDRDQPQHF.

CDR3 protein: CASSQSGRGDETQYF. CDR3 DNA: TGTGCCAGCAGCCAATCTGGGAGGGGGGATGAGACCCAGTACTTC. The chain employs TRBV5-4 and TRBJ2-5, with D perhaps matching TRBD2 (7 bases). Germline V gene data show CDR1 as SGHNT and CDR2 as YYREEE (reference sequence). The CDR3 is made up of 15 amino acids. Deletions cut 4 bases from V and 5 bases from J, with 18 bases between.

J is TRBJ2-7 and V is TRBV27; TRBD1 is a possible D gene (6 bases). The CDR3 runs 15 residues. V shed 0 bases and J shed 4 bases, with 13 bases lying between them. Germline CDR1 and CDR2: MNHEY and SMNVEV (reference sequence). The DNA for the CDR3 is TGTGCCAGCAGTTTATCGGCAGGGGCCGTATACGAGCAGTACTTC. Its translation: CASSLSAGAVYEQYF.

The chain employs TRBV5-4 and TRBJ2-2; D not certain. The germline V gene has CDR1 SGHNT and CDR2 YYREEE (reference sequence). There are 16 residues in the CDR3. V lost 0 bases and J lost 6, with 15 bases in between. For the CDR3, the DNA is TGTGCCAGCAGCTTGGGAGGCCCCTCGGACCCCGGGGAGCTGTTTTTT. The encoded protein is CASSLGGPSDPGELFF.

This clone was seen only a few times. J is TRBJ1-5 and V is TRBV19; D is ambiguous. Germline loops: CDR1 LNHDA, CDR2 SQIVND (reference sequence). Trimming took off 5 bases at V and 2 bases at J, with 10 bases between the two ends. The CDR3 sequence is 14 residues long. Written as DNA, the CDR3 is TGTGCCAGTAGTCTCCCAGGAGGCAATCAGCCCCAGCATTTT. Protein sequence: CASSLPGGNQPQHF.

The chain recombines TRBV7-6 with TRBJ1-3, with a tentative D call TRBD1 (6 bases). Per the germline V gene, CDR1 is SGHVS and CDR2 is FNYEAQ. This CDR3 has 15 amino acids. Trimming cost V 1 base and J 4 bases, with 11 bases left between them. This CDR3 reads CASSLVSGAGNTIYF. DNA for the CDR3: TGTGCCAGCAGCTTAGTTTCGGGGGCCGGAAACACCATATATTTT.

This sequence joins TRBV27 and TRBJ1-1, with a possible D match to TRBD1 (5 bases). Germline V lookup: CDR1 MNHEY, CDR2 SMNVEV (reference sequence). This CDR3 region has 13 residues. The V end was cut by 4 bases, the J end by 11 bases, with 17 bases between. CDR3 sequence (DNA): TGTGCCAGCAGTTCCGGGACTCTTTCTTTTGCTTTCTTT. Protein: CASSSGTLSFAFF.

In nucleotides, the CDR3 is TGTGCCAGCAGACCGGGACTGATGAACACTGAAGCTTTCTTT. Its protein product is CASRPGLMNTEAFF. The J gene is TRBJ1-1, the V gene TRBV27; tentative D call: TRBD1 (5 bases). The V gene's germline CDR1 is MNHEY and CDR2 SMNVEV (reference sequence). The CDR3 has 14 amino acids. The V end was cut by 6 bases, the J end by 0 bases, with 11 bases between.